Below, 29 T cell receptor beta chains from the same sample are listed, as sequenced in a study of Ad26.COV2.S vaccination and SARS-CoV-2 variants. The sample's treatment: some 20 received Ad26.COV2.S at low or high dose, single or two shots; roughly five received placebo; per-sample allocation not given. Collection of the samples took place on day 63 after the first injection of vaccine or placebo. TCRdb keeps only in-frame clones here, not all; method: immunoSEQ multiplex PCR. The sample contains a few hundred thousand clones, around 87% of which appear only once. The input for sequencing was peripheral blood, taken in a trial of Ad26.COV2.S vaccine versus placebo. All receptors derive from a person between 18 and 60 years old who received the Ad26.COV2.S COVID-19 vaccine or a placebo.

The J gene is TRBJ2-3, the V gene TRBV5-1, with 7 bases matching TRBD2. The V and J ends lost 5 bases and 2 bases, in that order; junction bases with no gene match: 5. Germline V gives CDR1 SGHRS, CDR2 YFSETQ. This CDR3 has 14 residues. This CDR3 reads CASSGLGYTDTQYF. DNA for the CDR3: TGCGCCAGCAGTGGACTAGGGTACACAGATACGCAGTATTTT. The whole variable domain, remainder taken from reference TRBV5-1 and TRBJ2-3, is KAGVTQTPRYLIKTRGQQVTLSCSPISGHRSVSWYQQTPGQGLQFLFEYFSETQRNKGNFPGRFSGRQFSNSRSEMNVSTLELGDSALYLCASSGLGYTDTQYFGPGTRLTVL.

This clone was detected many times. J is TRBJ1-2 and V is TRBV30, with a tentative D call TRBD1 (5 bases). This CDR3 is 12 amino acids long. V lost 6 bases and J lost 8, with 16 bases in between. Looked up from germline, CDR1 is GTSNPN and CDR2 is SVGIG (reference sequence). The CDR3 sequence: CACGQGRGGYTF. CDR3 in DNA: TGTGCCTGCGGGCAGGGAAGAGGGGGCTACACCTTC.

V and J are TRBV7-3 and TRBJ2-1, with D possibly TRBD2 on 5 matching bases. This CDR3 region has 16 residues. V lost 5 bases, J lost 6 bases, and 20 bases lay in between. Germline-derived CDR1 and CDR2 are SGHTA and FQGTGA. The CDR3 is CASSPQSASRLNEQFF. CDR3 DNA: TGTGCCAGCAGCCCTCAGTCGGCTAGCCGTCTCAATGAGCAGTTCTTC.

This chain links TRBV14 with TRBJ1-6; tentatively, D is TRBD1 (5 bases). The germline gives CDR1 SGHDN, CDR2 FVKESK. The CDR3 covers 17 residues. V lost 4 bases and J 0 bases, leaving 13 bases between the germline ends. The CDR3 loop is CASSPGAWSSYNSPLHF. In DNA, the CDR3 is TGTGCCAGCAGCCCCGGGGCGTGGAGCTCCTATAATTCACCCCTCCACTTT.

This sequence joins TRBV4-1 and TRBJ2-1; 12 positions match TRBD2. CDR1 is MGHRA, CDR2 YSYEKL, per germline. V dropped 2 bases and J dropped 5; count of bases not matched to a gene: 4. CDR3 length: 16 residues. The CDR3 sequence: CASSQLTSGGNNEQFF. In DNA form, the CDR3 reads TGCGCCAGCAGCCAACTCACTAGCGGGGGGAACAATGAGCAGTTCTTC.

The sample holds one count of this clone. The chain is built from TRBV5-1 and TRBJ1-2; D might be TRBD1 (6 bases). Germline loops: CDR1 SGHRS, CDR2 YFSETQ. The V gene lost 0 bases and the J gene lost 6 bases, with 15 bases spanning the gap. There are 15 residues in the CDR3. The CDR3: CASSLGPGVGDGYTF. The CDR3 region has the DNA TGCGCCAGCAGCTTGGGGCCAGGGGTCGGGGATGGCTACACCTTC. Full variable domain (rest looked up from reference TRBV5-1 and TRBJ1-2): KAGVTQTPRYLIKTRGQQVTLSCSPISGHRSVSWYQQTPGQGLQFLFEYFSETQRNKGNFPGRFSGRQFSNSRSEMNVSTLELGDSALYLCASSLGPGVGDGYTFGSGTRLTVV.

This clone was seen repeatedly, ten times or more. The chain couples TRBV7-9 to TRBJ2-2; the D is unclear. This CDR3 comprises 16 residues. V lost 5 bases and J lost 5, with 18 bases in between. In germline, CDR1 is SEHNR, CDR2 FQNEAQ (reference sequence). This chain's CDR3 is CASSRFQAFGTGELFF. CDR3 DNA sequence: TGTGCCAGCAGCAGATTCCAGGCCTTTGGGACCGGGGAGCTGTTTTTT.

The gene calls are TRBV5-1 and TRBJ2-5; 7 bases fit TRBD1. Germline trimming cut 0 bases from V and 5 bases from J; bases unmatched to any gene: 7. The CDR3 has 15 residues. Germline V gene data show CDR1 as SGHRS and CDR2 as YFSETQ. The DNA of the CDR3 is TGCGCCAGCAGCTTGGCCACAGGGGAAAGGGAGACCCAGTACTTC. Translated, it gives CASSLATGERETQYF.

The V call is TRBV30, the J call TRBJ1-6; 7 bases map to TRBD1. Germline trimming cut 3 bases from V and 3 bases from J; bases unmatched to any gene: 8. The germline CDR1 and CDR2 sequences are GTSNPN and SVGIG (reference sequence). The length of the CDR3 is 16 residues. The CDR3 loop is CAWRGEGAGYNSPLHF. DNA of the CDR3: TGTGCCTGGAGAGGGGAGGGGGCCGGCTATAATTCACCCCTCCACTTT.

V usage is TRBV19 and J usage is TRBJ1-1; D not resolved. CDR1 and CDR2 from the germline V gene are LNHDA and SQIVND (reference sequence). The germline V and J ends were trimmed by 3 bases and 1 base, with 6 bases remaining between them. CDR3 length equals 13 residues. The CDR3 sequence: CASSMRRNTEAFF. Here the CDR3 DNA reads TGTGCCAGTAGTATGCGCCGGAACACTGAAGCTTTCTTT.

The chain combines TRBV5-3 with TRBJ1-3; 8 bases map to TRBD1. TRBV5-3 is flagged as an ORF with uncertain function. V trimming: 4 bases; J trimming: 4 bases; junction bases outside the gene matches: 7. The CDR3 runs to 15 residues. CDR3: CARSPSGQGGNTIYF. In nucleotides, the CDR3 is TGTGCCAGAAGCCCATCAGGACAGGGCGGAAACACCATATATTTT.

The J gene is TRBJ2-3, the V gene TRBV5-1; 8 bases map to TRBD2. The V gene end was trimmed by 6 bases and the J gene end by 2 bases; junction bases not matched to a gene: 8. Germline CDR1 and CDR2: SGHRS and YFSETQ. CDR3 length: 15 amino acids. The CDR3 coding sequence is TGCGCCAGCACCGAGCGGGAGAAAAACACAGATACGCAGTATTTT. This encodes CASTEREKNTDTQYF.

This clone was found once. CDR3 nucleotides: TGTGCCAGCAGTGACACCCAAATAACAGGGGTCGCCGGGGAGCTGTTTTTT. Protein: CASSDTQITGVAGELFF. The rearrangement links TRBV6-4 to TRBJ2-2, with 7 bases that match TRBD1. From germline, CDR1 is MRHNA and CDR2 SNTAGT. The CDR3 totals 17 residues. Trimming cost V 2 bases and J 6 bases; bases outside gene matches: 12.

The chain uses TRBV6-5 and TRBJ1-2, with 8 bases that match TRBD1. The CDR3 length is 14 residues. Trimming took 6 bases from V and 4 from J; bases not matched to a gene: 7. The germline gives CDR1 MNHEY, CDR2 SVGAGI. The CDR3 nucleotides read TGTGCCAGCAGCCCGGACAGGGACGGCTATGGCTACACCTTC. As protein: CASSPDRDGYGYTF.

The rearrangement uses TRBV19 and TRBJ1-1, with D hard to call. The V and J ends lost 5 bases and 1 base respectively, with 8 bases between them. The CDR3 has 13 residues. Looked up from germline, CDR1 is LNHDA and CDR2 is SQIVND (reference sequence). The CDR3 reads CASSPRKNTEAFF. CDR3 nucleotides: TGTGCCAGTAGTCCCCGAAAGAACACTGAAGCTTTCTTT.

The rearrangement uses TRBV9 and TRBJ2-7, with 7 bases that match TRBD2. After removal of 0 bases from V and 2 bases from J, the junction contained 8 bases not matched to a gene. Germline loops: CDR1 SGDLS, CDR2 YYNGEE. This CDR3 comprises 16 residues. The CDR3 DNA follows: TGTGCCAGCAGCGTAGGTAGAGGCGGGGGAGCCTACGAGCAGTACTTC. It codes for CASSVGRGGGAYEQYF.

The rearrangement uses TRBV6-5 and TRBJ1-3; possibly TRBD1 for D (6 bases). Germline V CDR1 and CDR2: MNHEY, SVGAGI. The CDR3 consists of 16 residues. V was cut by 0 bases and J by 5 bases, with 14 bases left in between. CDR3 region: CASSYSRGGGRNTIYF. CDR3 DNA: TGTGCCAGCAGTTACTCTAGAGGGGGAGGGAGAAACACCATATATTTT.

The chain has TRBV7-9 and TRBJ2-2; D gene uncertain. With 1 base removed from V and 0 bases from J, the gap between germline ends came to 18 bases. The CDR3 is 19 amino acids. Germline V gene lookup returns CDR1 SEHNR and CDR2 FQNEAQ (reference sequence). DNA for the CDR3: TGTGCCAGCAGCTTAGGGGTGTTAGGAACAACTCCGAACACCGGGGAGCTGTTTTTT. Encoded protein: CASSLGVLGTTPNTGELFF.

The V and J genes are TRBV19 and TRBJ1-3, with TRBD1 as a possible D gene (5 bases). This CDR3 comprises 17 residues. CDR1 is LNHDA, CDR2 SQIVND, per germline (reference sequence). Trimming removed 9 bases from V and 0 bases from J, with 21 bases in between. DNA for the CDR3: TGTGCCAGCCTCGCGGCCCGCGACAGACTCTCTGGAAACACCATATATTTT. The encoded protein is CASLAARDRLSGNTIYF.

The chain joins TRBV2 to TRBJ2-3; 11 bases match TRBD2. The V gene end was trimmed by 5 bases and the J gene end by 0 bases; junction bases not matched to a gene: 7. Germline V gives CDR1 SNHLY, CDR2 FYNNEI. This CDR3 is 17 amino acids long. The CDR3 reads CASSSGLAAPSTDTQYF. The DNA for the CDR3 is TGTGCCAGCAGTTCGGGACTAGCGGCTCCTAGCACAGATACGCAGTATTTT.

The chain couples TRBV7-9 to TRBJ1-5; D gene uncertain. The length of the CDR3 is 13 residues. Per germline, CDR1 SEHNR and CDR2 FQNEAQ (reference sequence). Trimming took 1 base from V and 7 from J, leaving 8 bases between them. The CDR3 coding sequence is TGTGCCAGCAGCTTAGGTACTGACCAGCCCCAGCATTTT. Protein: CASSLGTDQPQHF.

This clone was observed a few times. The CDR3 DNA follows: TGTGCCAGCCGGGATTCCTCCGGGACAGGGAAGTACGAGCAGTACTTC. It codes for CASRDSSGTGKYEQYF. This chain joins TRBV2 and TRBJ2-7; 9 positions agree with TRBD1. The ends lost 8 bases at V and 4 bases at J; junction bases unmatched: 15. This CDR3 is built from 16 residues. The germline CDR1 and CDR2 sequences are SNHLY and FYNNEI.

The V gene is TRBV9, the J gene TRBJ1-1; D is unclear. Trimming stripped 4 bases from V and 1 base from J, with 11 bases between. Germline CDR1 is SGDLS and CDR2 is YYNGEE. CDR3 size: 14 residues. CDR3 coding DNA: TGTGCCAGCAGCCCTCGGGTAGGGAACACTGAAGCTTTCTTT. Translated, it gives CASSPRVGNTEAFF.

The chain is built from TRBV6-6 and TRBJ2-1; 9 bases are shared with TRBD1. Germline-derived CDR1 and CDR2 are MNHNY and SVGAGI (reference sequence). With V trimmed by 5 bases and J by 7 bases, 9 bases remained unmatched. This CDR3 is 15 amino acids long. CDR3 bases: TGTGCCAGCAGTAAACAGGGGGCCTCGACTAATGAGCAGTTCTTC. Its translation: CASSKQGASTNEQFF.

In regard to this clone: Other DNA sequences within the sample encode an identical CDR3. This chain uses TRBV27 with TRBJ2-1, with 9 bases fitting TRBD1. This CDR3 region has 14 residues. The V gene's germline CDR1 is MNHEY and CDR2 SMNVEV (reference sequence). The ends lost 5 bases at V and 2 bases at J; junction bases unmatched: 1. CDR3: CASSRQGAYNEQFF. The CDR3 DNA sequence: TGTGCCAGCAGTCGACAGGGGGCCTACAATGAGCAGTTCTTC.

This chain joins TRBV3-1 (or the pseudogene TRBV3-2) and TRBJ1-1; D is ambiguous. Trimming removed 1 base at V and 0 bases at J, with 12 bases between. The germline V gene has CDR1 LGHDT and CDR2 YNNKEL (reference sequence). This CDR3 has 16 residues. The CDR3, as DNA: TGTGCCAGCAGCCAAGGGGCAGCCCGAATGAACACTGAAGCTTTCTTT. Its translation: CASSQGAARMNTEAFF.

The genes are TRBV19 and TRBJ1-4; D is uncertain. The germline V gene encodes CDR1 LNHDA and CDR2 SQIVND (reference sequence). V gave up 9 bases and J gave up 6 bases, with 14 bases separating them. This CDR3 has 13 residues. The CDR3 DNA follows: TGTGCCAGCCGACCGCCGGCGGATGAAAAACTGTTTTTT. Its translation is CASRPPADEKLFF. Full variable domain (rest looked up from reference TRBV19 and TRBJ1-4): DGGITQSPKYLFRKEGQNVTLSCEQNLNHDAMYWYRQDPGQGLRLIYYSQIVNDFQKGDIAEGYSVSREKKESFPLTVTSAQKNPTAFYLCASRPPADEKLFFGSGTQLSVL.

This chain links TRBV7-9 with TRBJ2-3; 9 positions agree with TRBD1. The V gene's germline CDR1 is SEHNR and CDR2 FQNEAQ (reference sequence). The J segment lost 0 bases and the V segment lost 3 bases, leaving 4 bases of the junction unmatched. This CDR3 is 16 amino acids long. In DNA form, the CDR3 reads TGTGCCAGCAGCTTCCAGACAGGGGGTAGCACAGATACGCAGTATTTT. Protein sequence: CASSFQTGGSTDTQYF.

This clone was observed many times. The gene calls are TRBV7-9 and TRBJ2-7, with D tentatively TRBD1 or TRBD2 (6 bases each). The germline V gene encodes CDR1 SEHNR and CDR2 FQNEAQ (reference sequence). CDR3 size: 15 residues. Trimming shortened V by 1 base and J by 3 bases, and 13 bases separated the two germline ends. The CDR3, as DNA: TGTGCCAGCAGCTTAGATCTGGGGGGCAGCTACGAGCAGTACTTC. This sequence encodes CASSLDLGGSYEQYF.